The 8 T cell receptor beta chains given below trace back to one sample, sequenced in a study of cytomegalovirus exposure and HLA in healthy donors. The PCR used 60 Vbeta and 13 Jbeta primers. TCRdb's copy holds only in-frame clones and misses some; the assay was immunoSEQ multiplex PCR. The table records under 150,000 clones, roughly four fifths of them present only once. The sequencing input was PBMCs. The receptors stem from a woman in her fifties or sixties in good health and CMV-seropositive.

The rearrangement joins TRBV9 to TRBJ2-7; TRBD2 matches 15 bases. V trimming: 0 bases; J trimming: 2 bases; junction bases outside the gene matches: 0. The germline gives CDR1 SGDLS, CDR2 YYNGEE. This CDR3 spans 16 amino acids. The CDR3 sequence: CASSVGTSGGAYEQYF. The CDR3 nucleotides are TGTGCCAGCAGCGTAGGGACTAGCGGGGGGGCCTACGAGCAGTACTTC.

The gene calls are TRBV7-2 and TRBJ1-5; D may be TRBD1 (6 bases). V was trimmed by 2 bases and J by 2 bases, leaving 10 bases between them. CDR3 size: 15 residues. CDR1 is SGHTA and CDR2 is FQGNSA in the germline V gene. The CDR3 DNA follows: TGTGCCAGCAGCTTAACGGGGGGCGGCAATCAGCCCCAGCATTTT. Protein sequence: CASSLTGGGNQPQHF.

The chain has TRBV6-6 and TRBJ1-6; 9 bases fit TRBD1. The CDR3 covers 15 residues. The junction had 7 bases not matched to a gene; V was cut back by 5 bases and J by 8 bases. Germline V gene sequence: CDR1 MNHNY, CDR2 SVGAGI (reference sequence). The CDR3 DNA is TGTGCCAGCAGTAGTCCGGGACAGGGCGATTCACCCCTCCACTTT. Its protein product is CASSSPGQGDSPLHF.

The V call is TRBV30, the J call TRBJ1-1; D is possibly TRBD1 (6 bases). Germline V gene data show CDR1 as GTSNPN and CDR2 as SVGIG (reference sequence). Trimming stripped 2 bases from V and 4 bases from J, with 11 bases between. The CDR3 has 13 amino acids. The CDR3 bases are TGTGCCTGGAGTTTCCAGGGGCCCACTGAAGCTTTCTTT. Residues: CAWSFQGPTEAFF. The variable domain in full, completed from reference TRBV30 and TRBJ1-1, reads SQTIHQWPATLVQPVGSPLSLECTVEGTSNPNLYWYRQAAGRGLQLLFYSVGIGQISSEVPQNLSASRPQDRQFILSSKKLLLSDSGFYLCAWSFQGPTEAFFGQGTRLTVV.

The genes are TRBV5-1 and TRBJ2-7, with a possible D match to TRBD1 (5 bases). CDR1 is SGHRS, CDR2 YFSETQ, per germline. This CDR3 contains 13 residues. V lost 4 bases to trimming and J lost 7 bases, with 15 bases between them. CDR3 sequence (DNA): TGCGCCAGCAGCGTGCATACAGGCGGAGAGCAGTACTTC. Translation gives CASSVHTGGEQYF. The full variable domain, its missing parts supplied by reference TRBV5-1 and TRBJ2-7, is KAGVTQTPRYLIKTRGQQVTLSCSPISGHRSVSWYQQTPGQGLQFLFEYFSETQRNKGNFPGRFSGRQFSNSRSEMNVSTLELGDSALYLCASSVHTGGEQYFGPGTRLTVT.

This clone was observed a handful of times. The rearrangement links TRBV4-1 to TRBJ2-3; weak D call: TRBD2 (6 bases). The CDR3 runs 15 residues. Looked up from germline, CDR1 is MGHRA and CDR2 is YSYEKL. Trimming shortened V by 4 bases and J by 8 bases, and 19 bases separated the two germline ends. CDR3 sequence: CASSRGTSPMGTQYF. The CDR3 DNA reads as TGCGCCAGCAGCCGGGGGACTTCCCCCATGGGTACGCAGTATTTT.

For the CDR3, the DNA is TGTGCCAGCAGCTTCGGACAGGTCGGAAACACCGGGGAGCTGTTTTTT. Translation: CASSFGQVGNTGELFF. The chain links TRBV11-2 to TRBJ2-2, with 7 bases fitting TRBD1. The CDR3 is 16 residues long. Germline V lookup: CDR1 SGHAT, CDR2 FQNNGV. V was pared by 3 bases and J by 2 bases, with 6 bases of the junction left unmatched.

This clone was counted only a few times. J is TRBJ2-5 and V is TRBV7-2; D gene uncertain. Trimming removed 7 bases at V and 2 bases at J, with 11 bases between. CDR1 and CDR2 (germline): SGHTA, FQGNSA. This CDR3 has 13 residues. The CDR3: CASTKEQQETQYF. Written as DNA, the CDR3 is TGTGCCAGCACCAAGGAACAGCAAGAGACCCAGTACTTC.